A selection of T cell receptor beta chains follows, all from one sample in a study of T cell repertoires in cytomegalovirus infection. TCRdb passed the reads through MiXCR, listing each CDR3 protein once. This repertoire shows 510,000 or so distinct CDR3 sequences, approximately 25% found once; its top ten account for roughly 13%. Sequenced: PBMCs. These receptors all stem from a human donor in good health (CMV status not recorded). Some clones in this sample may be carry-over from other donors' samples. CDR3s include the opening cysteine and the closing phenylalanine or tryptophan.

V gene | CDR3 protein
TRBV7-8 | CASSSLQGSAEAFF
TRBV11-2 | CASSLVLFREGYGYTF
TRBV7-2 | CASSLWDRVGNEQFF
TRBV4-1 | CASSPTILVAGARETQYF
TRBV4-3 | CASSQDNSPLRNTGELFF
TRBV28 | CASSLYNQNTQYF
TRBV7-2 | CASSRPRPYGGNEQFF
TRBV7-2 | CASSIDRGDTQYF
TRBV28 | CASRDRVWGSPLHF
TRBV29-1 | CSVVAGATDTQYF
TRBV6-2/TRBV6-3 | CASSPLRAYNEQFF
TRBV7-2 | CASSPRVGPEETQYF
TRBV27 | CASSFVGLAGAGGELFF
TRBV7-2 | CASSLDSRVTYNEQFF
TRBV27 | CATSIEARGPGPLHF
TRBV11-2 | CASSLESSVGTDTQYF
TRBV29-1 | CSVSSGRGLSYEQYF
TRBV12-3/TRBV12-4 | CASSRTSGELFF
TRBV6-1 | CASGLAGGYNEQFF
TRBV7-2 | CASSPQVREAKFSYNEQFF
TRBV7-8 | CASSRDSSYEQYF
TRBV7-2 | CASSRQRSGANVLTF
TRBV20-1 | CSARDRDIPRWGDNEKLFF
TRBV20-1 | CSARDHPSGGYEQYF
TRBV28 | CASRTGWSGYTF
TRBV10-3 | CAISSGTSGNTYEQYF
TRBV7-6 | CASSLSLVSTDTQYF
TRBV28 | CASSPGTGVGNTIYF
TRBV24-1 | CATSTYRTNYGYTF
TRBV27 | CASSLMRGSVNTEAFF
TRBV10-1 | CASSERQAGTDTQYF
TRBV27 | CASRPGTGLTGANVLTF
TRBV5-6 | CASSLGGSDEQYF
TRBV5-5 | CASSLVVANEKLFF
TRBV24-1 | CATSLGQGTGYTF
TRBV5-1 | CASSLTGRGTEAFF
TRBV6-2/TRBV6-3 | CASSLGLAGDEQFF
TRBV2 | CASSEAGRGSYEQYF
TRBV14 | CASSQVETQYF
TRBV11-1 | CASSHPGQGDYEQYF
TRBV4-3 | CASSLALRASYEQYF
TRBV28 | CASSFRQGAYTEAFF
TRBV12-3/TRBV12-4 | CASTFSRTFQYQETQYF
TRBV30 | CAWMRQSHEQFF
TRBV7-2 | CASSLGGLAVNEQFF
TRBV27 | CASSPLAGALADTQYF
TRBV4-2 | CASSQDWSSDEQYF
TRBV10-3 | CAIREDKKGTYEQYF
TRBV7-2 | CASSLDPPGKLFF
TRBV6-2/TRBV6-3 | CASSYNRKETQYF
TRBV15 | CATSSQRQASPSNYSYTF